The rows below give T cell receptor beta chains drawn from one sample of a study of cytomegalovirus exposure and HLA in healthy donors. TCRdb's table, derived via immunoSEQ multiplex PCR, lists solely in-frame clones and lacks some. This repertoire includes around 120,000 clones. The sample consisted of PBMCs. Receptors originate from a man aged 45-65 years in good health and CMV-seronegative. Each CDR3 is given with its conserved first and last residue. The D gene is left open where the match is weak.

d_gene | j_gene | v_gene | CDR3nt | CDR3aa
. | TRBJ2-1 | TRBV5-6 | TGTGCCAGCAGCGCTGGAGACAATGAGCAGTTCTTC | CASSAGDNEQFF
. | TRBJ2-7 | TRBV5-5 | TGTGCCAGCAGCTTGAAGGGGGTGGGTGAGCAGTACTTC | CASSLKGVGEQYF
. | TRBJ2-3 | TRBV5-1 | TGCGCCAGCAGCTACATTCCCGGGACTCCAGATACGCAGTATTTT | CASSYIPGTPDTQYF
. | TRBJ1-1 | TRBV2 | TGTGCCAGCAGTTGGGCCCGGGGAAACACTGAAGCTTTCTTT | CASSWARGNTEAFF
TRBD1 | TRBJ2-5 | TRBV7-2 | TGTGCCAGCATACAGGGCTGGGACAGGCCTCAAGAGACCCAGTACTTC | CASIQGWDRPQETQYF
TRBD1 | TRBJ1-5 | TRBV25-1 | TGTGCCAGCAGTGAGGCCGGGACAGGGGCCAATCAGCCCCAGCATTTT | CASSEAGTGANQPQHF
. | TRBJ1-2 | TRBV9 | TGTGCCAGCAGCCCCCGGTCCATCGTCGGGTATGGCTACACCTTC | CASSPRSIVGYGYTF
TRBD1 | TRBJ1-2 | TRBV30 | TGTGCCTCACAGGGGAGTCCAAACTATGGCTACACCTTC | CASQGSPNYGYTF
. | TRBJ2-2 | TRBV11-3 | TGTGCCAGCAGCCCCGGACAGGGAGGGGTTCCCGGGGAGCTGTTTTTT | CASSPGQGGVPGELFF
TRBD1 | TRBJ2-7 | TRBV19 | TGTGCCAGTAGTATCGGGGACAGGTACGAGCAGTACTTC | CASSIGDRYEQYF
. | TRBJ1-5 | TRBV29-1 | TGCAGCGTTCGAGATAGCAATCAGCCCCAGCATTTT | CSVRDSNQPQHF
TRBD2 | TRBJ2-7 | TRBV19 | TGTGCCAGTAGCCGACGGGGGGGAAACTACGAGCAGTACTTC | CASSRRGGNYEQYF
. | TRBJ1-1 | TRBV5-1 | TGCGCCAGCAGCTTGGTGCGGGGAGGGGGCACTGAAGCTTTCTTT | CASSLVRGGGTEAFF
. | TRBJ2-5 | TRBV7-3 | TGTGCCAGCAGCTTAGGGGGGACGGGAGTGGAGACCCAGTACTTC | CASSLGGTGVETQYF
TRBD2 | TRBJ2-7 | TRBV4-1 | TGCGCCAGCAGCCTAGCGGGGGGCAGGGAAGGGCAGTACTTC | CASSLAGGREGQYF
TRBD2 | TRBJ2-5 | TRBV29-1 | TGCAGCGTTGTAATCCCGGGGGAGGGAGAGACCCAGTACTTC | CSVVIPGEGETQYF
. | TRBJ2-5 | TRBV6-5 | TGTGCCAGCAGTTACTCGTTTTGGACGGGGGAGACCCAGTACTTC | CASSYSFWTGETQYF
TRBD1 | TRBJ1-3 | TRBV4-3 | TGCGCCAGCAGCCGCGTCGGGACAGGGGGACCCTCTGGAAACACCATATATTTT | CASSRVGTGGPSGNTIYF
TRBD1 | TRBJ1-5 | TRBV18 | TGTGCCAGCTCACCGACCCCTCCCAGGGGGCCAGGGGGCAATCAGCCCCAGCATTTT | CASSPTPPRGPGGNQPQHF
. | TRBJ1-4 | TRBV5-1 | TGCGCCAGCAGCTTGGACGGGGAAAATGAAAAACTGTTTTTT | CASSLDGENEKLFF
. | TRBJ2-6 | TRBV13 | TGTGCCAGCAGCCTCAGTGCCTCTGGGGCCAACGTCCTGACTTTC | CASSLSASGANVLTF
TRBD2 | TRBJ2-2 | TRBV29-1 | TGCAGCGTAACCAGACCGCTAGCGGGGGCGGTTAACACCGGGGAGCTGTTTTTT | CSVTRPLAGAVNTGELFF
TRBD2 | TRBJ2-5 | TRBV7-2 | TGTGCCAGCAGCCAATTTAGCGGGGTGGAGACCCAGTACTTC | CASSQFSGVETQYF
. | TRBJ2-2 | TRBV6-1 | TGTGCCAGCAGCCTCGGCGAGGGTTGGGTCGGGGAGCTGTTTTTT | CASSLGEGWVGELFF
TRBD1 | TRBJ2-2 | TRBV19 | TGTGCCAGTAGTATCAGGACAGGGTTTACCGGGGAGCTGTTTTTT | CASSIRTGFTGELFF
TRBD1 | TRBJ2-5 | TRBV10-3 | TGTGCCATCAGGGAGGGACAGGAAGAGACCCAGTACTTC | CAIREGQEETQYF
TRBD1 | TRBJ2-7 | TRBV4-1 | TGCGCCAGCAGCCGGAAGACAGGGGGCGAATCATACGAGCAGTACTTC | CASSRKTGGESYEQYF
TRBD1 | TRBJ2-5 | TRBV4-3 | TGCGCCAGCAGCCAAGACAGGGGGCAGGGGGAGACCCAGTACTTC | CASSQDRGQGETQYF
. | TRBJ1-2 | TRBV15 | TGTGCCACCAGCAGAGGGACACCCAACTATGGCTACACCTTC | CATSRGTPNYGYTF
. | TRBJ1-1 | TRBV6-1 | TGTGCCAGCAGAATTCTAGCAGGGGCGAACACTGAAGCTTTCTTT | CASRILAGANTEAFF
TRBD1 | TRBJ2-7 | TRBV6-5 | TGTGCCAGCAGCCAGGACAGGGACCTCTACGAGCAGTACTTC | CASSQDRDLYEQYF
. | TRBJ2-1 | TRBV10-3 | TGTGCCATCAGCCCAGGGGTAGGTGGCTACAATGAGCAGTTCTTC | CAISPGVGGYNEQFF
. | TRBJ2-6 | TRBV11-2 | TGTGCCAGCAGCTTAGATCGCAGTATAATGTCTGGGGCCAACGTCCTGACTTTC | CASSLDRSIMSGANVLTF
. | TRBJ2-7 | TRBV29-1 | TGCAGCGTCCTAATGGCGGGGTTAGGGACCTACGAGCAGTACTTC | CSVLMAGLGTYEQYF
. | TRBJ2-3 | TRBV7-9 | TGTGCCAGCATCCCGGGACTTAGCACAGATACGCAGTATTTT | CASIPGLSTDTQYF
TRBD2 | TRBJ2-2 | TRBV5-4 | TGTGCCAGCAGCGCCGGGACTAGCGGGAGGGCGACCGGGGAGCTGTTTTTT | CASSAGTSGRATGELFF
TRBD1 | TRBJ1-4 | TRBV4-1 | TGCGCCAGCAGCCCAGACAGGGGAGGGGGTGGTTATGAAAAACTGTTTTTT | CASSPDRGGGGYEKLFF
TRBD1 | TRBJ2-7 | TRBV27 | TGTGCCAGCAGCAGACAGGGCCCAACCTACGAGCAGTACTTC | CASSRQGPTYEQYF
. | TRBJ2-1 | TRBV19 | TGTGCCAGTAGTACTACGGGCTCCTACAATGAGCAGTTCTTC | CASSTTGSYNEQFF
. | TRBJ2-3 | TRBV4-3 | TGCGCCAGCAGCCAAGAGTCCAGCGGAGCGAGCACAGATACGCAGTATTTT | CASSQESSGASTDTQYF
. | TRBJ1-6 | TRBV18 | TGTGCCAGCTCACCAGGACTTGTGGTGGACTCCCCCCTCCACTTT | CASSPGLVVDSPLHF
TRBD1 | TRBJ1-1 | TRBV28 | TGTGCCAGCAGTTTATGGGGGACAGGGGGAGTCACTGAAGCTTTCTTT | CASSLWGTGGVTEAFF
TRBD1 | TRBJ1-2 | TRBV7-6 | TGTGCCAGCAGCCCCCTTCCCGGACAGGGAAGCTATGGCTACACCTTC | CASSPLPGQGSYGYTF
TRBD2 | TRBJ2-1 | TRBV5-1 | TGCGCCAGCAGCTTACCTAGCGGGGACCAAGGAGAGCAGTTCTTC | CASSLPSGDQGEQFF
. | TRBJ1-1 | TRBV15 | TGTGCCACCAGCGGGGGGGGAGAGAACACTGAAGCTTTCTTT | CATSGGGENTEAFF
. | TRBJ1-2 | TRBV7-8 | TGTGCCAGCAGCTCCGGGCTACGGGGCTATGGCTACACCTTC | CASSSGLRGYGYTF
. | TRBJ1-1 | TRBV11-2 | TGTGCCAGCAGCGCAACCTTCACCCGGGAAGAAGCTTTCTTT | CASSATFTREEAFF
. | TRBJ1-2 | TRBV5-1 | TGCGCCAGCAGTAAAACCACCGGGACACCGTTCTATGGCTACACCTTC | CASSKTTGTPFYGYTF
. | TRBJ2-3 | TRBV5-1 | TGCGCCAGCAGCCTCCGCAGTAGCACAGATACGCAGTATTTT | CASSLRSSTDTQYF
TRBD1 | TRBJ2-1 | TRBV4-3 | TGCGCCAGCAGCCAGGGACAGGGGTACAATGAGCAGTTCTTC | CASSQGQGYNEQFF
TRBD1 | TRBJ1-5 | TRBV18 | TGTGCCAGCTCACCGACAGGGGATGGATATCAGCCCCAGCATTTT | CASSPTGDGYQPQHF
TRBD1 | TRBJ1-1 | TRBV7-9 | TGTGCCAGCAGCTTAGTTCAGGGGGGGAACACTGAAGCTTTCTTT | CASSLVQGGNTEAFF
. | TRBJ1-6 | TRBV5-1 | TGCGCCAGCAGCTACCCAGGCTATAATTCACCCCTCCACTTT | CASSYPGYNSPLHF
TRBD1 | TRBJ1-5 | TRBV29-1 | TGCAGCGTTGGGACAGGTTACAATCAGCCCCAGCATTTT | CSVGTGYNQPQHF
TRBD2 | TRBJ2-1 | TRBV2 | TGTGCCAGCAGTGGACTTAGCGGGAGGGCCTACAATGAGCAGTTCTTC | CASSGLSGRAYNEQFF
. | TRBJ2-2 | TRBV2 | TGTGCCAGCAGTAAAGACGGACAGACCACCGGGGAGCTGTTTTTT | CASSKDGQTTGELFF
. | TRBJ2-5 | TRBV18 | TGTGCCAGCTCACGCGACAGGTCCCAAGAGACCCAGTACTTC | CASSRDRSQETQYF
. | TRBJ2-1 | TRBV19 | TGTGCCAGTAGTATAACACCCAGGGGTAATGAGCAGTTCTTC | CASSITPRGNEQFF
TRBD1 | TRBJ1-2 | TRBV7-9 | TGTGCCAGCAGCTCGACAGGGGGCTTCCTCTCTAACTATGGCTACACCTTC | CASSSTGGFLSNYGYTF
. | TRBJ2-5 | TRBV20-1 | TGCAGTGTAACGGGAGAGACCCAGTACTTC | CSVTGETQYF